A single sample is the source of the 20 T cell receptor beta chains below, sequenced in a study of cytomegalovirus exposure and HLA in healthy donors. PCR was performed using 60 Vbeta and 13 Jbeta primers. The protocol was immunoSEQ multiplex PCR, while the TCRdb copy is restricted to in-frame clones and leaves out a portion. The sample holds some 120,000 clones; roughly 80% are singletons and the top ten take 0.95% to 1.5%. The sample was PBMCs. The receptors stem from a female donor in good health and CMV-seronegative.

V gene TRBV10-3 combines with J gene TRBJ1-6, with TRBD1 matching 10 bases. The length of the CDR3 is 15 residues. After removal of 8 bases from V and 4 bases from J, the junction contained 5 bases not matched to a gene. Germline CDR1 is ENHRY and CDR2 is SYGVKD. The CDR3 here is CAISGTGAYNSPLHF. As DNA, the CDR3 is TGTGCCATCTCAGGGACAGGGGCATATAATTCACCCCTCCACTTT.

The chain links TRBV7-9 to TRBJ2-5; D ambiguous. Germline V lookup: CDR1 SEHNR, CDR2 FQNEAQ (reference sequence). The CDR3 loop spans 14 amino acids. Trimming removed 0 bases from V and 4 bases from J, with 9 bases in between. The CDR3 sequence is CASSLAVAGETQYF. The DNA of the CDR3 is TGTGCCAGCAGCTTAGCTGTGGCAGGAGAGACCCAGTACTTC.

CDR3 sequence (DNA): TGTGCCAGCAGCATGGGACAGTACCAAGAGACCCAGTACTTC. Translation: CASSMGQYQETQYF. The chain employs TRBV5-4 and TRBJ2-5; 7 bases match TRBD1. This CDR3 is 14 amino acids long. Trimming took 4 bases from V and 0 from J; bases not matched to a gene: 3. Germline CDR1 and CDR2: SGHNT and YYREEE (reference sequence).

This clone was counted once. V is TRBV27 and J is TRBJ2-2; D uncertain. This CDR3 spans 13 amino acids. The V end lost 6 bases, the J end lost 4 bases, and 9 bases lay between the germline ends. Germline CDR1 MNHEY, CDR2 SMNVEV (reference sequence). CDR3 residues: CASRPWSTGELFF. The CDR3 coding sequence is TGTGCCAGCAGGCCCTGGAGCACCGGGGAGCTGTTTTTT.

V and J are TRBV5-4 and TRBJ2-4, with D possibly TRBD2 on 7 matching bases. Germline CDR1 is SGHNT and CDR2 is YYREEE (reference sequence). With 4 bases removed from V and 0 bases from J, the gap between germline ends came to 14 bases. The CDR3 has 16 residues. The CDR3 region is CASSPDGGLAKNIQYF. The DNA of the CDR3 is TGTGCCAGCAGCCCGGACGGGGGGCTAGCCAAAAACATTCAGTACTTC. The full variable domain, with the rest looked up from reference TRBV5-4 and TRBJ2-4, is ETGVTQSPTHLIKTRGQQVTLRCSSQSGHNTVSWYQQALGQGPQFIFQYYREEENGRGNFPPRFSGLQFPNYSSELNVNALELDDSALYLCASSPDGGLAKNIQYFGAGTRLSVL.

The chain links TRBV18 to TRBJ1-5; 8 bases line up with TRBD1. The J segment lost 3 bases and the V segment lost 5 bases, leaving 3 bases of the junction unmatched. The CDR3 sequence is 14 residues long. Germline lookup yields CDR1 KGHSH and CDR2 LQKENI. CDR3 nucleotides: TGTGCCAGCTCAGGGACAGGCGCCAATCAGCCCCAGCATTTT. It specifies CASSGTGANQPQHF.

This chain connects TRBV2 to TRBJ2-1; 9 bases map to TRBD1. The CDR3 contains 14 residues. Trimming took 7 bases from V and 7 from J; bases not matched to a gene: 8. In germline, CDR1 is SNHLY, CDR2 FYNNEI. The CDR3 region is CASKQTGGVNEQFF. DNA of the CDR3: TGTGCCAGCAAGCAGACAGGGGGTGTGAATGAGCAGTTCTTC.

The gene calls are TRBV5-4 and TRBJ2-1; 8 bases line up with TRBD2. The CDR3 covers 18 residues. Germline CDR1 and CDR2: SGHNT and YYREEE (reference sequence). The ends lost 3 bases at V and 5 bases at J; junction bases unmatched: 16. CDR3 protein: CASSSAGLAGTPDNEQFF. In DNA, the CDR3 is TGTGCCAGCAGCTCGGCGGGGCTAGCGGGCACCCCGGACAATGAGCAGTTCTTC.

The chain recombines TRBV28 with TRBJ2-5; 7 bases match TRBD2. This CDR3 contains 14 residues. J gave up 11 bases and V 2 bases, and 11 bases lay outside the gene matches. The germline V gene has CDR1 MDHEN and CDR2 SYDVKM. The CDR3 region has the DNA TGTGCCAGCAGTTTAGGAGAGGGGAGGGAAGAGCAGTACTTC. Its translation is CASSLGEGREEQYF.

The chain has TRBV2 and TRBJ2-2, with D possibly matching TRBD2 (7 bases). The CDR3 is 13 amino acids. V lost 8 bases and J lost 7, with 14 bases in between. Germline V lookup: CDR1 SNHLY, CDR2 FYNNEI. Here the CDR3 DNA reads TGTGCCAGCGGGGGGGGCAGGGTCGGGGAGCTGTTTTTT. This codes for CASGGGRVGELFF.

The chain joins TRBV2 to TRBJ1-2, with 7 bases that match TRBD1. Germline loops: CDR1 SNHLY, CDR2 FYNNEI. The CDR3 extends over 13 amino acids. V shed 5 bases and J 4 bases; nucleotides not matched to a gene: 4. The CDR3 sequence is CASSPGDSYGYTF. The CDR3 DNA is TGTGCCAGCAGTCCCGGGGACAGCTATGGCTACACCTTC.

This sequence joins TRBV28 and TRBJ1-1; tentatively, D is TRBD1 (6 bases). Germline values: CDR1 MDHEN, CDR2 SYDVKM. This CDR3 comprises 15 residues. V lost 5 bases, J lost 6 bases, and 19 bases lay in between. The CDR3 bases are TGTGCCAGCAGTCAACAGGGCGCGGGGGGGGCTGAAGCTTTCTTT. It codes for CASSQQGAGGAEAFF.

Of note for this clone: One end of the junction fails to match germline, which may point to a read error. The rearrangement uses TRBV6-5 and TRBJ2-7; 7 nucleotides agree with TRBD1. Germline values: CDR1 MNHEY, CDR2 SVGAGI. This CDR3 has 14 amino acids. For the CDR3, the DNA is TGTGCCAGCAGTTACCTCGGACAGGCCTACGAGCGGTACTTC. Amino acids: CASSYLGQAYERYF.

CDR3 nucleotide sequence: TGTGCCAGCTTCAAAGGAACGGGAGGGAGTAATGAGCAGTTCTTC. It codes for CASFKGTGGSNEQFF. This sequence joins TRBV18 and TRBJ2-1; 8 bases are a match to TRBD2. Looked up from germline, CDR1 is KGHSH and CDR2 is LQKENI. The CDR3 runs 15 residues. Germline trimming cut 7 bases from V and 7 bases from J; bases unmatched to any gene: 12.

The chain couples TRBV7-9 to TRBJ2-7, with D tentatively TRBD1 (7 bases). The CDR3 runs to 17 residues. The V and J ends lost 0 bases and 3 bases respectively, with 18 bases between them. Germline CDR1 reads SEHNR; CDR2 reads FQNEAQ (reference sequence). CDR3 sequence: CASSLAGGYRGHYEQYF. CDR3 bases: TGTGCCAGCAGCTTAGCCGGAGGGTACAGGGGCCACTACGAGCAGTACTTC.

The chain has TRBV5-6 and TRBJ2-7, with TRBD1 as a possible D gene (6 bases). Trimming took off 0 bases at V and 5 bases at J, with 21 bases between the two ends. The germline V gene has CDR1 SGHDT and CDR2 YYEEEE. This CDR3 region has 17 residues. In nucleotides, the CDR3 is TGTGCCAGCAGCTTGGAGACACAGGGCGTAGCGCCCAACGAGCAGTACTTC. It codes for CASSLETQGVAPNEQYF. Together with reference TRBV5-6 and TRBJ2-7, the CDR3 gives the full variable domain: DAGVTQSPTHLIKTRGQQVTLRCSPKSGHDTVSWYQQALGQGPQFIFQYYEEEERQRGNFPDRFSGHQFPNYSSELNVNALLLGDSALYLCASSLETQGVAPNEQYFGPGTRLTVT.

This sequence joins TRBV28 and TRBJ1-2; perhaps TRBD1 as D (5 bases). Germline CDR1 and CDR2: MDHEN and SYDVKM. V lost 10 bases and J lost 0, with 18 bases in between. The CDR3 has 15 amino acids. The CDR3 is CAIQVSPPPNYGYTF. CDR3 DNA: TGTGCCATACAGGTATCCCCTCCTCCTAACTATGGCTACACCTTC.

A note on this clone: Relative to the germline gene, one junction end is altered; a read error may explain this. The V and J genes are TRBV11-2 and TRBJ1-1, with no clear D. There are 15 residues in the CDR3. In germline, CDR1 is SGHAT, CDR2 FQNNGV. CDR3 sequence: CASRLGGSPNTEAFF. The CDR3 DNA reads as TGTGCCAGCAGATTAGGCGGTTCACCGAACACTGAAGCTTTCTTT.

The table lists this clone with a few counts. The V call is TRBV27, the J call TRBJ1-5; D ambiguous. V lost 6 bases, J lost 5 bases, and 11 bases lay in between. This CDR3 contains 13 residues. Germline lookup yields CDR1 MNHEY and CDR2 SMNVEV (reference sequence). DNA of the CDR3: TGTGCCAGCAGGCCCTATTCCGATCAGCCCCAGCATTTT. Amino acids: CASRPYSDQPQHF.

J is TRBJ2-1 and V is TRBV12-5; 7 bases are shared with TRBD1. V trimming: 6 bases; J trimming: 5 bases; junction bases outside the gene matches: 10. Germline assignment: CDR1 LGHNT and CDR2 FRNRAP. The CDR3 has 15 residues. The CDR3 DNA reads TGTGCTAGTGGAGCTGGACAGGTTGGGAACAATGAGCAGTTCTTC. This encodes CASGAGQVGNNEQFF. The entire variable domain, with the rest obtained from reference TRBV12-5 and TRBJ2-1, is as follows: DARVTQTPRHKVTEMGQEVTMRCQPILGHNTVFWYRQTMMQGLELLAYFRNRAPLDDSGMPKDRFSAEMPDATLATLKIQPSEPRDSAVYFCASGAGQVGNNEQFFGPGTRLTVL.